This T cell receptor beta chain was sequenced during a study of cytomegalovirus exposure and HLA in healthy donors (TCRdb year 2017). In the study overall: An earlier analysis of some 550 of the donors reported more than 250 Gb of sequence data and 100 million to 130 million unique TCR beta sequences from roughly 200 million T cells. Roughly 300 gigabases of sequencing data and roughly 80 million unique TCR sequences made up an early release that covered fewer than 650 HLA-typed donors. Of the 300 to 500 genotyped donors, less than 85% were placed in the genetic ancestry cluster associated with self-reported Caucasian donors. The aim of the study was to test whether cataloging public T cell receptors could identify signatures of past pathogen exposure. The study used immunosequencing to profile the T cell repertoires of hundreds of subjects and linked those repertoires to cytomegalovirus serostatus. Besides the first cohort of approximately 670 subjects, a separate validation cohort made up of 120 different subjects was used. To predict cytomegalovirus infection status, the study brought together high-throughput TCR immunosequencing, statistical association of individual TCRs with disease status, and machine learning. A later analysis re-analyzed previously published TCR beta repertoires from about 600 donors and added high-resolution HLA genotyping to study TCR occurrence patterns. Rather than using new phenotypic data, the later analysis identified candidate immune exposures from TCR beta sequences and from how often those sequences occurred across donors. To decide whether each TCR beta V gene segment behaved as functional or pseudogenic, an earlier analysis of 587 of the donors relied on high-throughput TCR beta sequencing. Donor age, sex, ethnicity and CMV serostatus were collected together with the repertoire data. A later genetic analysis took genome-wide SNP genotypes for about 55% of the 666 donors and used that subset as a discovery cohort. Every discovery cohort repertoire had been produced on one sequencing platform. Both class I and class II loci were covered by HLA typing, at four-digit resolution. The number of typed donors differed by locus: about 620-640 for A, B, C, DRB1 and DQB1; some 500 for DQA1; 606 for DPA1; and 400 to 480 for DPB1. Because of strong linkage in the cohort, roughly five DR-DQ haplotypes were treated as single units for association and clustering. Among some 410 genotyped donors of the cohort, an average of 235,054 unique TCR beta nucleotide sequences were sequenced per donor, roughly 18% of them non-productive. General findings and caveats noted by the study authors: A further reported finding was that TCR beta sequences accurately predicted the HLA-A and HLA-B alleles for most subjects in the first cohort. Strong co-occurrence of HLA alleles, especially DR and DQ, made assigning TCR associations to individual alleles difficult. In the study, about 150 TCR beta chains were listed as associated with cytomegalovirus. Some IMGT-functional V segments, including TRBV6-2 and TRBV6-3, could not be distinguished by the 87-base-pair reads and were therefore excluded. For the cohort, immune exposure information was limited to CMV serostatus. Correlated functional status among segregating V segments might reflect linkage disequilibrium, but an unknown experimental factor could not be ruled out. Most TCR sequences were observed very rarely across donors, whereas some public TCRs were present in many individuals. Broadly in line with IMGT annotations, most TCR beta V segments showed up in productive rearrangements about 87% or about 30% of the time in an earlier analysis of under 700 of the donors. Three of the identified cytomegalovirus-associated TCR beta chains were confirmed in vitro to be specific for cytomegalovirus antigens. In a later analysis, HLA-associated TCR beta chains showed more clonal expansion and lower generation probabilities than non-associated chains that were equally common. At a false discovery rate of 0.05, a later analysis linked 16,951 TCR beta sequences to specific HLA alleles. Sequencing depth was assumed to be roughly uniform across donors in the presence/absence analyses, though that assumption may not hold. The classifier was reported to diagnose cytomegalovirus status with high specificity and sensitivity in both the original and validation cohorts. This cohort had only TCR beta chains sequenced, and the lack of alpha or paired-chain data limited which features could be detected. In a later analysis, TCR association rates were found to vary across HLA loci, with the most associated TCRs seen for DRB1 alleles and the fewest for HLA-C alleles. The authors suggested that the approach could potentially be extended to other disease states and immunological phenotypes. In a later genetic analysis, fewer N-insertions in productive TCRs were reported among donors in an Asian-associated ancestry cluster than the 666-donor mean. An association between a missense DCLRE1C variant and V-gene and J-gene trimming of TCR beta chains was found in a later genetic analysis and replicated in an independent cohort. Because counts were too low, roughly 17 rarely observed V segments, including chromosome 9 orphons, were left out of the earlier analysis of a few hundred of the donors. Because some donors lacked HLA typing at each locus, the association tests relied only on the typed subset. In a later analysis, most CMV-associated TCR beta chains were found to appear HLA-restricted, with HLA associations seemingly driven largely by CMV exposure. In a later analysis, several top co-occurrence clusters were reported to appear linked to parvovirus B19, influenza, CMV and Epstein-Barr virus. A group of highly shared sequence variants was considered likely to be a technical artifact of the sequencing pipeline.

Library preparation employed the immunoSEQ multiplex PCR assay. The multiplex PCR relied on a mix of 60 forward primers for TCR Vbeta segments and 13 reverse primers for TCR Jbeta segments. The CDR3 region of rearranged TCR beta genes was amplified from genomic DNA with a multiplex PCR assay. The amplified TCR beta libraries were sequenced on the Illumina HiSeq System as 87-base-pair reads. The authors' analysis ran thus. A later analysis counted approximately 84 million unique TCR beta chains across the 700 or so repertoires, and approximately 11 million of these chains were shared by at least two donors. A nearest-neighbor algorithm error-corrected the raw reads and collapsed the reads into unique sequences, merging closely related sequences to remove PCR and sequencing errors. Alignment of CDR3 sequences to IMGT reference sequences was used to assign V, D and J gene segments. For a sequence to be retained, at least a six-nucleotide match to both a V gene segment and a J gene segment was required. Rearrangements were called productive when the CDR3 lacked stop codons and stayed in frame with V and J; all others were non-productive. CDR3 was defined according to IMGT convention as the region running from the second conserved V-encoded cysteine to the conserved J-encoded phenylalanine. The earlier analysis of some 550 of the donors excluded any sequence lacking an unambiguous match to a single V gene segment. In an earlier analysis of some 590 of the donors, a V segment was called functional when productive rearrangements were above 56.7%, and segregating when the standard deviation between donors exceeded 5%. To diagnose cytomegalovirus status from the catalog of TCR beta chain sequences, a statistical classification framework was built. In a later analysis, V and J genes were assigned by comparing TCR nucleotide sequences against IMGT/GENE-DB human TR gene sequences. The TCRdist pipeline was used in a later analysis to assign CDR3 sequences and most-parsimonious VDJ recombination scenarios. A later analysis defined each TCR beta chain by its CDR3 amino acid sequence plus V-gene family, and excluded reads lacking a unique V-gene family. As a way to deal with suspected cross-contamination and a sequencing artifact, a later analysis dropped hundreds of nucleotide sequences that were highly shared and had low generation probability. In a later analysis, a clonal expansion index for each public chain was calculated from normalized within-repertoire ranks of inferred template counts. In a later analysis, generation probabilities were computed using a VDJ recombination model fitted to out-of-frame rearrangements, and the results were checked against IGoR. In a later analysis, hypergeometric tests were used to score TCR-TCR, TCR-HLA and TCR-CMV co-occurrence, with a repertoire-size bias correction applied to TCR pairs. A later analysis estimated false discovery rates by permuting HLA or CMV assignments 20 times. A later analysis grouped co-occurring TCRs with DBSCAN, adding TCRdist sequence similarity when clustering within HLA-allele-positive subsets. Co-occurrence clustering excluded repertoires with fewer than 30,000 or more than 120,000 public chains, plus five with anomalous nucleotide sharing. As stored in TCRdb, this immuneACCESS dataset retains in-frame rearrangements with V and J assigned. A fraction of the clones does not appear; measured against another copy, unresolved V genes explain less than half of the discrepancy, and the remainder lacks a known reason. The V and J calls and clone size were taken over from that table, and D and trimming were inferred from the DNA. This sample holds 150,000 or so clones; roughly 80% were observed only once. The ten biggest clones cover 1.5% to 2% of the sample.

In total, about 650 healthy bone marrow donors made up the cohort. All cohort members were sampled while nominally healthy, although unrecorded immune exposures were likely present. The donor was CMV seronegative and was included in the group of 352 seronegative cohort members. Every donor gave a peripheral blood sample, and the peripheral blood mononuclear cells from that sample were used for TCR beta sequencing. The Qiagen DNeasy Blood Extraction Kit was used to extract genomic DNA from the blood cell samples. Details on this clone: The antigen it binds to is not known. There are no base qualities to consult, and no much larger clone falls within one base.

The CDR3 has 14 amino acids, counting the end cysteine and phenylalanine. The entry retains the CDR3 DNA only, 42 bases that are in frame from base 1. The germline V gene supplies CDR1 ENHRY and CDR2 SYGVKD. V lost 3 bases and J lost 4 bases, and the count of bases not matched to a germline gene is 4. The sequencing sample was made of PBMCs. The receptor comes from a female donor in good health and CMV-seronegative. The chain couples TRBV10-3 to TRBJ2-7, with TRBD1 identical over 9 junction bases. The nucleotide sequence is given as TGTGCCATCAGTGACAGGGACAGGGTTTACGAGCAGTACTTC. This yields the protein CAISDRDRVYEQYF.